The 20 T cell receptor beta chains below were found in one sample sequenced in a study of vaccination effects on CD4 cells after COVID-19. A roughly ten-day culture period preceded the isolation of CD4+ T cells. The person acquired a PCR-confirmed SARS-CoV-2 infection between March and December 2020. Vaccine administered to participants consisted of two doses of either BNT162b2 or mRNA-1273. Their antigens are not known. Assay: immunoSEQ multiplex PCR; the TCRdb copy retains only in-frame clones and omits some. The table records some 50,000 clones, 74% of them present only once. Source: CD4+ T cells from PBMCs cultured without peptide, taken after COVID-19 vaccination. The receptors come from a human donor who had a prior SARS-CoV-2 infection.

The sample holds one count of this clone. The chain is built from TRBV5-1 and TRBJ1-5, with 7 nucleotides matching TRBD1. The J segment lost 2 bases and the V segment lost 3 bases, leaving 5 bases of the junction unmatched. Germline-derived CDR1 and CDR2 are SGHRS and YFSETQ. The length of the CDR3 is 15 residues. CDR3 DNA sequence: TGCGCCAGCAGCTGGAATACAGGGGGCAATCAGCCCCAGCATTTT. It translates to CASSWNTGGNQPQHF. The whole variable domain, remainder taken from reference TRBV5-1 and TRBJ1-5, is KAGVTQTPRYLIKTRGQQVTLSCSPISGHRSVSWYQQTPGQGLQFLFEYFSETQRNKGNFPGRFSGRQFSNSRSEMNVSTLELGDSALYLCASSWNTGGNQPQHFGDGTRLSIL.

The CDR3: CATLGPSIRAEAFF. Here the CDR3 DNA reads TGTGCCACCCTAGGACCCTCAATTCGGGCTGAAGCTTTCTTT. The V and J genes are TRBV28 and TRBJ1-1; D unclear. The CDR3 is 14 residues long. Trimming left V 10 bases short and J 6 bases short, with 21 bases between. CDR1 MDHEN and CDR2 SYDVKM come from the germline V gene.

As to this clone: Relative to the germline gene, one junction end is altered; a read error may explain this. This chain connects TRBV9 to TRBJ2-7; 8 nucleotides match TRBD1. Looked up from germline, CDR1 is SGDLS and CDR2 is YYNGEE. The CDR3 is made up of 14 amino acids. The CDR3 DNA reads TGTGCCAGCAGCGTAGCTGTGTGGGGACAGGAGCGGTACTTC. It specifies CASSVAVWGQERYF.

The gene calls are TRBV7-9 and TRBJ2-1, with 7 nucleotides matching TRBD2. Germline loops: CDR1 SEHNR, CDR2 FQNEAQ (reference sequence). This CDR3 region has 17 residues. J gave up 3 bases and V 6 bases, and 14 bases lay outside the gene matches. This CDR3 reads CASRRNSGLVGYNEQFF. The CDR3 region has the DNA TGTGCCAGCAGAAGGAATAGTGGACTAGTGGGCTACAATGAGCAGTTCTTC. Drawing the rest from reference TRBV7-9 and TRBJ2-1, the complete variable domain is DTGVSQNPRHKITKRGQNVTFRCDPISEHNRLYWYRQTLGQGPEFLTYFQNEAQLEKSRLLSDRFSAERPKGSFSTLEIQRTEQGDSAMYLCASRRNSGLVGYNEQFFGPGTRLTVL.

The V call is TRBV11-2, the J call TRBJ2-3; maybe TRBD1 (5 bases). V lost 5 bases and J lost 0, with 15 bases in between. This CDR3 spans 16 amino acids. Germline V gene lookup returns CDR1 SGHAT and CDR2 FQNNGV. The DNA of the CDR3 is TGTGCCAGCAGCATGACGGTAGGGGATAGCACAGATACGCAGTATTTT. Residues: CASSMTVGDSTDTQYF. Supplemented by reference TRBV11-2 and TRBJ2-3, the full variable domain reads EAGVAQSPRYKIIEKRQSVAFWCNPISGHATLYWYQQILGQGPKLLIQFQNNGVVDDSQLPKDRFSAERLKGVDSTLKIQPAKLEDSAVYLCASSMTVGDSTDTQYFGPGTRLTVL.

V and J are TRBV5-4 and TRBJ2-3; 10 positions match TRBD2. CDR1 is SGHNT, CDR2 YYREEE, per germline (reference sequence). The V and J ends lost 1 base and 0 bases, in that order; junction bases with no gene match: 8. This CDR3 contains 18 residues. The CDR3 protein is CASSLFEREGSSTDTQYF. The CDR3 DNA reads TGTGCCAGCAGCTTGTTCGAGCGGGAGGGTAGTAGCACAGATACGCAGTATTTT. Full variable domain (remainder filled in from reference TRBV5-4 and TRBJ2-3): ETGVTQSPTHLIKTRGQQVTLRCSSQSGHNTVSWYQQALGQGPQFIFQYYREEENGRGNFPPRFSGLQFPNYSSELNVNALELDDSALYLCASSLFEREGSSTDTQYFGPGTRLTVL.

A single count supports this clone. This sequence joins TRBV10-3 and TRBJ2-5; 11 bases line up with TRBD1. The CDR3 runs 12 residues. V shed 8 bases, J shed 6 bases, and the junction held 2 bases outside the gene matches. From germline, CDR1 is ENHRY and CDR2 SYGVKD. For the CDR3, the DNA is TGTGCCATCGGGACAGGGGGACAGACCCAGTACTTC. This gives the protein CAIGTGGQTQYF.

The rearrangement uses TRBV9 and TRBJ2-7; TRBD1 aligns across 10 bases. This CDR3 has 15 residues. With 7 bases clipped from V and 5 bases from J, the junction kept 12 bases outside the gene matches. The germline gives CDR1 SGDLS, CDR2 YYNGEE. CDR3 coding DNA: TGTGCCAGCGACTATACCGGGACAGGGGTAGACGAGCAGTACTTC. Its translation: CASDYTGTGVDEQYF. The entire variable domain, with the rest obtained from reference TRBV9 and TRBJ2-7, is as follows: DSGVTQTPKHLITATGQRVTLRCSPRSGDLSVYWYQQSLDQGLQFLIQYYNGEERAKGNILERFSAQQFPDLHSELNLSSLELGDSALYFCASDYTGTGVDEQYFGPGTRLTVT.

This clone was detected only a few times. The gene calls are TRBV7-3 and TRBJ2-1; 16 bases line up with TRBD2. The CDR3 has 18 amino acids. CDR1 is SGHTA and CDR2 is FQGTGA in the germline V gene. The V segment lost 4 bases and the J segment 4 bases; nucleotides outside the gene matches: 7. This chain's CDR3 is CASSSGTSGRAFYNEQFF. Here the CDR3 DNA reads TGTGCCAGCAGCTCGGGGACTAGCGGGAGGGCCTTTTACAATGAGCAGTTCTTC.

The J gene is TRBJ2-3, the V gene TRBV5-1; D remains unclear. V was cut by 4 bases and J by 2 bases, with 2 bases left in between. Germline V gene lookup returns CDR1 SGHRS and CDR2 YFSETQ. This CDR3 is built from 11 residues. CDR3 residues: CASSDTDTQYF. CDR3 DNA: TGCGCCAGCAGCGACACAGATACGCAGTATTTT.

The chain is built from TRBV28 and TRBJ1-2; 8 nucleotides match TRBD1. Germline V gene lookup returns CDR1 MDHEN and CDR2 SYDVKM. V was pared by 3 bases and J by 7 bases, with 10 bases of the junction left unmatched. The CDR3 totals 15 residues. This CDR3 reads CASSFLWQGAVGYTF. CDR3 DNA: TGTGCCAGCAGTTTTTTGTGGCAGGGGGCGGTTGGCTACACCTTC.

DNA for the CDR3: TGTGCCAGCAGTTTCTCAGGCCCTCGGAGTGGAGAGCAGTTCTTC. This sequence encodes CASSFSGPRSGEQFF. This chain uses TRBV27 with TRBJ2-1, with D hard to call. Germline CDR1 is MNHEY and CDR2 is SMNVEV (reference sequence). With 3 bases removed from V and 10 bases from J, the gap between germline ends came to 19 bases. The CDR3 has 15 amino acids.

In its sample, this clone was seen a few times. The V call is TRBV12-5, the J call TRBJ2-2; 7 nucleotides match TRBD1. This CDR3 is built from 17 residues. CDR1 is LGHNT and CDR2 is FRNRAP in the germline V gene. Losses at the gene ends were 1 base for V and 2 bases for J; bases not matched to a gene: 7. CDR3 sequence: CASGLGRDSINTGELFF. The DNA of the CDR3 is TGTGCTAGTGGTTTGGGCCGGGACAGCATCAACACCGGGGAGCTGTTTTTT.

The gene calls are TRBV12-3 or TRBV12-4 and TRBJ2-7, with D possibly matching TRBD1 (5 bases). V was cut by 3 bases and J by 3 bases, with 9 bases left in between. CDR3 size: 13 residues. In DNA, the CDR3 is TGTGCCAGCAGTTTGGGTAGGGGCTACGAGCAGTACTTC. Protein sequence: CASSLGRGYEQYF.

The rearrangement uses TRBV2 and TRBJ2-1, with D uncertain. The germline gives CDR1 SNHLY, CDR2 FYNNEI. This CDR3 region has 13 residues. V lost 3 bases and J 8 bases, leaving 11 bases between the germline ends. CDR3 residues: CASSEGPFDEQFF. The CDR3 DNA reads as TGTGCCAGCAGTGAGGGTCCATTCGATGAGCAGTTCTTC.

The CDR3 bases are TGTGCCAGCAGCTTGGCCACAGCGAACACTGAAGCTTTCTTT. As protein: CASSLATANTEAFF. V and J are TRBV5-4 and TRBJ1-1; D remains unclear. With 0 bases removed from V and 1 base from J, the gap between germline ends came to 7 bases. This CDR3 contains 14 residues. Germline CDR1 SGHNT, CDR2 YYREEE (reference sequence).

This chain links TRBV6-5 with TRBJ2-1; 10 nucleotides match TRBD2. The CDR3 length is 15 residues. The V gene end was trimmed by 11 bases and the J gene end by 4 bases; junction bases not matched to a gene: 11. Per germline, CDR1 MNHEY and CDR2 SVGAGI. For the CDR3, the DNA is TGTGCCGGATCACTAGCGGGGAAAGATTACAATGAGCAGTTCTTC. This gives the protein CAGSLAGKDYNEQFF.

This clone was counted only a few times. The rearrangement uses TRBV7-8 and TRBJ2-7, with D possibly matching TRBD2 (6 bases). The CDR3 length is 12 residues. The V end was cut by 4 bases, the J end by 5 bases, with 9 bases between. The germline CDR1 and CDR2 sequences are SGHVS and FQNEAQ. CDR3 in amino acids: CASSSRENEQYF. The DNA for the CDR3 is TGTGCCAGCAGCTCCCGGGAGAACGAGCAGTACTTC.

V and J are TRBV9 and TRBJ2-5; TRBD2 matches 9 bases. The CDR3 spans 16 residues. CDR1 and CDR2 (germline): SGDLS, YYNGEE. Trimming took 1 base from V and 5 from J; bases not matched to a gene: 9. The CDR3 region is CASSVRGGASGETQYF. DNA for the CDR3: TGTGCCAGCAGCGTACGCGGGGGGGCCTCGGGTGAGACCCAGTACTTC.

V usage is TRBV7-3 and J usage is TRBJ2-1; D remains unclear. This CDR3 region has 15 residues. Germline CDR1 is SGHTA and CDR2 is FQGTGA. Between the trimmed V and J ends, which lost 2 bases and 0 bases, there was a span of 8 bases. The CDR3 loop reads CASSLGVRSYNEQFF. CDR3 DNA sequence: TGTGCCAGCAGCTTAGGTGTGCGCTCCTACAATGAGCAGTTCTTC.